These T cell receptor beta chains were read from a single sample in a study of cytomegalovirus exposure and HLA in healthy donors. Assay: immunoSEQ multiplex PCR; the TCRdb copy retains only in-frame clones and omits some. The sample lists over 150,000 clones, roughly 77% occurring once. What was sequenced was PBMCs. The receptors shown here come from a man aged 30-40 years in good health and CMV-seropositive. Both conserved end residues are part of each CDR3. A D gene is named only where the DNA matches it firmly. Rows may omit the clone size; those that give it use once, few, many or a size class.

V: TRBV7-9
size: .
J: TRBJ2-7
D: TRBD1
DNA: TGTGCCAGCAGCCGGACAGGGGGCGAGCAGTACTTC
CDR3: CASSRTGGEQYF

V: TRBV14
size: few
J: TRBJ2-7
D: TRBD1
DNA: TGTGCCAGCACCCAAGCGAACAGGGGAAACGAGCAGTACTTC
CDR3: CASTQANRGNEQYF

V: TRBV4-1
size: .
J: TRBJ2-7
D: .
DNA: TGCGCCAGCAGCCCCACAGCAGGAACGAGCTACGAGCAGTACTTC
CDR3: CASSPTAGTSYEQYF

V: TRBV5-1
size: .
J: TRBJ1-1
D: TRBD1
DNA: TGCGCCAGCAGCTTTTGGGGGACCGGGACAGGGAACACTGAAGCTTTCTTT
CDR3: CASSFWGTGTGNTEAFF

V: TRBV4-1
size: .
J: TRBJ2-5
D: TRBD2
DNA: TGCGCCAGCAGCCAAGAAATGGCGGGGGGCCAAGAGACCCAGTACTTC
CDR3: CASSQEMAGGQETQYF

V: TRBV7-2
size: .
J: TRBJ2-7
D: TRBD1
DNA: TGTGCCAGCAGCTTACGACAGGGGGCGTTCGGTAACGAGCAGTACTTC
CDR3: CASSLRQGAFGNEQYF

V: TRBV6-4
size: few
J: TRBJ2-3
D: TRBD2
DNA: TGTGCCAGCACACCGGGACTAGCTTTGGCAGATACGCAGTATTTT
CDR3: CASTPGLALADTQYF

V: TRBV4-1
size: .
J: TRBJ1-2
D: .
DNA: TGCGCCAGCAGCCAAGAAGGCGGCTATGGCTACACCTTC
CDR3: CASSQEGGYGYTF

V: TRBV29-1
size: .
J: TRBJ1-1
D: .
DNA: TGCAGCGTTGAAGGAGGGCCAACTGAAGCTTTCTTT
CDR3: CSVEGGPTEAFF

V: TRBV30
size: .
J: TRBJ2-1
D: .
DNA: TGTGCCTGGAGTCTCGACAGGGAGCAGTTCTTC
CDR3: CAWSLDREQFF

V: TRBV6-1
size: few
J: TRBJ1-4
D: TRBD1
DNA: TGTGCCAGCAATACAGGGGCAACTAATGAAAAACTGTTTTTT
CDR3: CASNTGATNEKLFF

V: TRBV6-5
size: few
J: TRBJ2-5
D: .
DNA: TGTGCCAGCAGTTACAGGGGGCAAGAGACCCAGTACTTC
CDR3: CASSYRGQETQYF

V: TRBV2
size: .
J: TRBJ2-3
D: TRBD2
DNA: TGTGCCAGCAATCGCGGGGGGCCCCGCACAGATACGCAGTATTTT
CDR3: CASNRGGPRTDTQYF

V: TRBV15
size: .
J: TRBJ1-5
D: TRBD1
DNA: TGTGCCACCAGCAGTGACAGGGGGTGGCAGCCCCAGCATTTT
CDR3: CATSSDRGWQPQHF

V: TRBV18
size: .
J: TRBJ1-1
D: TRBD1
DNA: TGTGCCAGCTCACCAGGGACAGCGGTCCTGGTATTCTTT
CDR3: CASSPGTAVLVFF

V: TRBV5-1
size: .
J: TRBJ2-1
D: TRBD2
DNA: TGCGCCAGCAGCCGGACTAGCGGGGGTGGGAATGAGCAGTTCTTC
CDR3: CASSRTSGGGNEQFF

V: TRBV7-9
size: .
J: TRBJ1-2
D: TRBD1
DNA: TGTGCCAGCAGCGCGGGGGGGGCAGGGGGGAACTATGGCTACACCTTC
CDR3: CASSAGGAGGNYGYTF

V: TRBV19
size: .
J: TRBJ2-7
D: TRBD2
DNA: TGTGCCAGTAGTCCCCGCCTAGCGGGGGGACTCTACGAGCAGTACTTC
CDR3: CASSPRLAGGLYEQYF

V: TRBV7-2
size: once
J: TRBJ2-2
D: .
DNA: TGTGCCAGCAAATTGTCAACCACGAGCGGGGAGCTGTTTTTT
CDR3: CASKLSTTSGELFF

V: TRBV9
size: .
J: TRBJ1-4
D: .
DNA: TGTGCCAGCAGCGTATCAGGGTTGGGGGAAAAACTGTTTTTT
CDR3: CASSVSGLGEKLFF

V: TRBV6-5
size: .
J: TRBJ2-7
D: .
DNA: TGTGCCAGCAGTTACTCGAGCCTAGATTCCTACGAGCAGTACTTC
CDR3: CASSYSSLDSYEQYF

V: TRBV4-3
size: .
J: TRBJ2-1
D: .
DNA: TGCGCCAGCAGCCAAGGATACAGGGAGAATGAGCAGTTCTTC
CDR3: CASSQGYRENEQFF

V: TRBV9
size: few
J: TRBJ1-5
D: .
DNA: TGTGCCAGCAGCGTAGTTATTTATAGCAATCAGCCCCAGCATTTT
CDR3: CASSVVIYSNQPQHF

V: TRBV27
size: .
J: TRBJ2-3
D: .
DNA: TGTGCCAGCAGTTGGGTAGCAGCAGATACGCAGTATTTT
CDR3: CASSWVAADTQYF